This TCR beta chain came from a study of CXCR3-negative and CXCR3-positive naive CD8 T cells (dated by TCRdb to 2018 to 2020). Describing the broader study: In total, about 130 million TRB reads were obtained, which works out to roughly 1.5 +/- 0.3 million reads per library. Diversity and physicochemical repertoire analyses were performed on about a dozen donors pooled from two independent experiments. The TRBV-TRBJ cluster analysis covered naive subsets from 5 donors and memory cells from 3 donors.

Data came from a NextSeq 550. The Human TCR Profiling Kit (MiLaboratory) was used to make UMI-labeled 5' RACE TRB cDNA libraries. cDNA synthesis used the entire amount of extracted RNA, and PCR amplification then used the entire amount of cDNA produced. Libraries were prepared in parallel with an identical number of PCR cycles. The study's processing was this. MIGEC and MiXCR extracted about 53,000 +/- 10,000 unique UMI-labeled TRB cDNA molecules per library, requiring at least two reads per UMI. An average of roughly 40,000 +/- 10,000 functional in-frame TRB CDR3 nucleotide clonotypes without stop codons was found per library. After downsampling to 5000 UMI-labeled TRB molecules per sample, diversity metrics, including normalized Shannon-Wiener and Chao1, were computed in VDJtools. VDJtools was used to calculate clonotype-size-weighted physicochemical properties of the central five CDR3 residues, namely interaction energy, strength, volume and Kidera factor 4. TCRdb reprocessed the reads, so every CDR3 protein sequence counts as one entry and DNA is not shown. TCRdb, not the authors, supplied the V and J calls. The record for this sample contains 90,000 to 100,000 distinct CDR3 sequences. Together, the top ten hold about 1% of the sample.

The paper as a whole reports these results and caveats: TRB CDR3s from CXCR3-positive naive cells showed higher hydrophobicity (lower Kidera factor 4), lower energy, and higher strength and volume indices than CXCR3-negative naive cells. Freshly isolated PBMCs were used for most assays because CXCR3 expression went down partially after cryopreservation. Both naive subsets had comparably high repertoire diversity, while memory CD8+ T cells had much lower repertoire diversity. Naive CXCR3-negative and CXCR3-positive cells from the same donor showed similar TRBV-TRBJ usage, whereas memory cells showed distinct patterns. Surface CD5, linked to self-reactivity in mice, was comparable between naive subsets; TCR interaction strength was therefore also inferred from TRB CDR3 physicochemical properties.

For each CD8+ T cell subset, flow sorting was done in triplicate, and about 300,000 cells per subset went directly into RLT lysis buffer. To exclude memory contaminants, naive CD8+ T cells were stringently defined as CD45RO-CCR7+CD27+CD95-. Standard density gradient centrifugation was used to isolate peripheral blood mononuclear cells from buffy coats. A FACSAria III was used to flow-sort naive CXCR3-negative and CXCR3-positive CD8+ T cells. An RNeasy Mini Kit was used to extract total RNA from the sorted cells. To note about this clonotype: Its antigen is currently not known.

What was sequenced was naive CXCR3+ CD8+ T cells from blood. The cell subset or site label corresponds to: CD45RO-CCR7+CD27+CD95- naive CD8+ T cells expressing CXCR3 (TNR3+). This clonotype was obtained from a human donor in good health. Some clones in this sample may be carry-over from other donors' samples.

The CDR3 loop reads CAISESTRQTNSPLHF. This chain is built from TRBV10-3 and TRBJ1-6. The CDR3 has 16 amino acids, counting the end cysteine and phenylalanine. No DNA is listed. CDR1 and CDR2 were assigned from the germline V gene as ENHRY and SYGVKD.